A single sample is the source of the 24 T cell receptor beta chains below, sequenced in a study of cytomegalovirus exposure and HLA in healthy donors. 13 Jbeta primers and 60 Vbeta primers were used for the PCR. Some clones are missing from TCRdb's copy, which holds only in-frame ones; the method was immunoSEQ multiplex PCR. The table records around 210,000 clones, roughly 85% of them present only once. Specimen: PBMCs. The receptor set was obtained from a girl aged 2 to 9 in good health and CMV-seronegative.

About this clone: The sample carries other DNA sequences with the same CDR3. The chain is built from TRBV19 and TRBJ1-1; D unclear. Between the trimmed V and J ends, which lost 2 bases and 7 bases, there was a span of 14 bases. This CDR3 region has 14 residues. Germline CDR1 reads LNHDA; CDR2 reads SQIVND (reference sequence). The CDR3 here is CASSINRRAGEAFF. CDR3 DNA sequence: TGTGCCAGTAGTATAAATCGGAGAGCGGGTGAAGCTTTCTTT. Using reference TRBV19 and TRBJ1-1 for the parts outside the CDR3, the full variable domain is DGGITQSPKYLFRKEGQNVTLSCEQNLNHDAMYWYRQDPGQGLRLIYYSQIVNDFQKGDIAEGYSVSREKKESFPLTVTSAQKNPTAFYLCASSINRRAGEAFFGQGTRLTVV.

A single count supports this clone. DNA of the CDR3: TGCGCCAGCAGCTTTGGGACTAGCGGAGAGGATACGCAGTATTTT. Amino acid sequence: CASSFGTSGEDTQYF. The chain recombines TRBV5-1 with TRBJ2-3; TRBD2 aligns across 11 bases. The CDR3 runs 15 residues. Unmatched junction bases numbered 5, after V lost 2 bases and J lost 6 bases. Germline CDR1 is SGHRS and CDR2 is YFSETQ.

The chain uses TRBV10-3 and TRBJ1-2, with D perhaps matching TRBD1 (6 bases). CDR1 and CDR2 (germline): ENHRY, SYGVKD. The CDR3 sequence is 16 residues long. The germline V and J ends were trimmed by 4 bases and 1 base, with 16 bases remaining between them. CDR3 DNA: TGTGCCATCAGTGGGTGGACAGTTTCCTTTAACTATGGCTACACCTTC. Protein sequence: CAISGWTVSFNYGYTF.

The genes are TRBV4-2 and TRBJ2-2; 9 bases match TRBD2. Germline CDR1 LGHNA, CDR2 YNFKEQ. The V gene end was trimmed by 0 bases and the J gene end by 5 bases; junction bases not matched to a gene: 7. This CDR3 is built from 17 residues. The CDR3 protein is CASSQDPAGGRTGELFF. The CDR3 region has the DNA TGTGCCAGCAGCCAAGATCCAGCGGGAGGACGAACCGGGGAGCTGTTTTTT.

V gene TRBV7-9 combines with J gene TRBJ1-6, with 7 bases matching TRBD1. Germline CDR1 and CDR2: SEHNR and FQNEAQ (reference sequence). The CDR3 contains 14 residues. Trimming at V came to 1 base and at J to 14 bases, leaving 8 bases not matched to a gene. CDR3 sequence reads: CASSLEGQPMALHF. CDR3 in DNA: TGTGCCAGCAGCTTAGAGGGACAGCCTATGGCCCTCCACTTT.

This clone came up once. This chain connects TRBV6-1 to TRBJ1-2, with D possibly TRBD1 on 5 matching bases. The CDR3 is 12 amino acids. The V gene lost 4 bases and the J gene lost 3 bases, with 6 bases spanning the gap. The germline V gene encodes CDR1 MNHNS and CDR2 SASEGT. CDR3 loop: CASSARDYGYTF. CDR3 DNA: TGTGCCAGCAGTGCCAGGGACTATGGCTACACCTTC.

This chain joins TRBV19 and TRBJ2-7, with 7 bases that match TRBD1. This CDR3 contains 16 residues. The V gene end was trimmed by 3 bases and the J gene end by 4 bases; junction bases not matched to a gene: 12. Germline values: CDR1 LNHDA, CDR2 SQIVND (reference sequence). The DNA of the CDR3 is TGTGCCAGTAGTATCGGACCACGTTGGGACAGTTACGAGCAGTACTTC. This sequence encodes CASSIGPRWDSYEQYF.

This rearrangement joins TRBV28 to TRBJ1-1, with TRBD1 as a possible D gene (5 bases). V lost 5 bases and J lost 0, with 10 bases in between. From germline, CDR1 is MDHEN and CDR2 SYDVKM. The CDR3 loop spans 14 amino acids. CDR3 coding DNA: TGTGCCAGCAGTGTACAGGTGATGAACACTGAAGCTTTCTTT. Translating gives CASSVQVMNTEAFF.

This chain uses TRBV5-1 with TRBJ1-1; D remains ambiguous. The V gene's germline CDR1 is SGHRS and CDR2 YFSETQ. This CDR3 region has 16 residues. Trimming removed 1 base from V and 4 bases from J, with 17 bases in between. CDR3: CASSLSVVGRSTEAFF. The DNA of the CDR3 is TGCGCCAGCAGCTTGAGTGTAGTGGGCAGAAGCACTGAAGCTTTCTTT.

This clone came up once. V gene TRBV5-1 combines with J gene TRBJ1-2; D not resolved. This CDR3 spans 14 amino acids. The germline V and J ends were trimmed by 2 bases and 4 bases, with 12 bases remaining between them. CDR1 and CDR2 from the germline V gene are SGHRS and YFSETQ. In nucleotides, the CDR3 is TGCGCCAGCAGCTTCGGGGTTAGGAGCTATGGCTACACCTTC. Its translation is CASSFGVRSYGYTF.

The chain combines TRBV11-2 with TRBJ2-1, with 15 bases aligning to TRBD2. Germline values: CDR1 SGHAT, CDR2 FQNNGV. The CDR3 totals 16 residues. V lost 4 bases and J lost 2; bases outside the gene matches: 0. CDR3 sequence (DNA): TGTGCCAGCAGCTGGACTAGCGGGGGGGCCTACAATGAGCAGTTCTTC. Amino acids: CASSWTSGGAYNEQFF.

The chain's CDR3 is CASSPGHLQFF. CDR3 sequence (DNA): TGTGCCAGCAGCCCTGGACACCTGCAGTTCTTC. The chain links TRBV7-9 to TRBJ2-1, with a tentative D call TRBD1 (5 bases). The CDR3 extends over 11 amino acids. Trimming stripped 5 bases from V and 12 bases from J, with 11 bases between. Germline CDR1 is SEHNR and CDR2 is FQNEAQ (reference sequence).

The chain carries TRBV6-6 and TRBJ2-7; 7 nucleotides match TRBD1. Unmatched junction bases numbered 1, after V lost 2 bases and J lost 3 bases. This CDR3 comprises 13 residues. The germline CDR1 and CDR2 sequences are MNHNY and SVGAGI (reference sequence). The CDR3 sequence is CASSYGQVYEQYF. The CDR3 DNA sequence: TGTGCCAGCAGTTACGGACAGGTCTACGAGCAGTACTTC.

J is TRBJ2-1 and V is TRBV5-4; 7 nucleotides line up with TRBD2. CDR1 is SGHNT, CDR2 YYREEE, per germline (reference sequence). The CDR3 is made up of 17 amino acids. The J segment lost 0 bases and the V segment lost 2 bases, leaving 8 bases of the junction unmatched. In nucleotides, the CDR3 is TGTGCCAGCAGCTTTCTCCTTTCTAGCGGCTCCTACAATGAGCAGTTCTTC. This sequence encodes CASSFLLSSGSYNEQFF.

The chain is built from TRBV13 and TRBJ1-5; no clear D. The germline gives CDR1 PRHDT, CDR2 FYEKMQ (reference sequence). This CDR3 is built from 12 residues. The germline V and J ends were trimmed by 1 base and 7 bases, with 5 bases remaining between them. The CDR3 is CASSLDNQPQHF. The CDR3 nucleotides read TGTGCCAGCAGCTTAGACAACCAGCCCCAGCATTTT.

This sequence joins TRBV19 and TRBJ2-5; 8 bases map to TRBD2. The CDR3 sequence is 14 residues long. Germline trimming cut 1 base from V and 3 bases from J; bases unmatched to any gene: 1. The germline gives CDR1 LNHDA, CDR2 SQIVND (reference sequence). The CDR3 region is CASSIAGGEETQYF. CDR3 nucleotide sequence: TGTGCCAGTAGTATAGCGGGGGGGGAAGAGACCCAGTACTTC.

The V and J genes are TRBV27 and TRBJ1-5; D unresolved. The CDR3 has 14 residues. Per germline, CDR1 MNHEY and CDR2 SMNVEV (reference sequence). The V end lost 6 bases, the J end lost 0 bases, and 9 bases lay between the germline ends. In DNA, the CDR3 is TGTGCCAGCAGGGAGGCCAATAGCAATCAGCCCCAGCATTTT. It encodes CASREANSNQPQHF.

In nucleotides, the CDR3 is TGTGCCAGCAGTTTAACCTATACAGATACGCAGTATTTT. It is translated as CASSLTYTDTQYF. The chain uses TRBV27 and TRBJ2-3; D is ambiguous. The CDR3 has 13 residues. Germline V CDR1 and CDR2: MNHEY, SMNVEV (reference sequence). V lost 2 bases and J lost 3, with 6 bases in between.

The rearrangement uses TRBV5-8 and TRBJ2-1; 10 bases map to TRBD1. Germline lookup yields CDR1 SGHTS and CDR2 YDEGEE. This CDR3 comprises 17 residues. With 3 bases clipped from V and 10 bases from J, the junction kept 16 bases outside the gene matches. The CDR3 reads CASSSASLRQGAKEQFF. CDR3 DNA: TGTGCCAGCAGCTCTGCGTCCTTGAGACAGGGGGCAAAGGAGCAGTTCTTC.

The J gene is TRBJ2-7, the V gene TRBV6-1, with 7 bases matching TRBD1. Looked up from germline, CDR1 is MNHNS and CDR2 is SASEGT. The V gene end was trimmed by 5 bases and the J gene end by 3 bases; junction bases not matched to a gene: 4. The CDR3 covers 13 residues. The CDR3 protein is CASSPTGNYEQYF. The DNA of the CDR3 is TGTGCCAGCAGTCCGACAGGGAACTACGAGCAGTACTTC.

The chain employs TRBV30 and TRBJ1-2; D perhaps matches TRBD1 (6 bases). The CDR3 is made up of 10 amino acids. Germline V CDR1 and CDR2: GTSNPN, SVGIG (reference sequence). V dropped 5 bases and J dropped 6 bases, with 7 bases sitting between them. The CDR3 protein is CAWGQNGYTF. The CDR3 coding sequence is TGTGCCTGGGGACAGAATGGCTACACCTTC.

The chain is built from TRBV9 and TRBJ2-3, with D maybe TRBD1 (6 bases). CDR1 is SGDLS and CDR2 is YYNGEE in the germline V gene. CDR3 size: 15 residues. Trimming removed 3 bases from V and 5 bases from J, with 16 bases in between. The CDR3 coding sequence is TGTGCCAGCAGCGAGTCCTACAGGGTACAAGATACGCAGTATTTT. Translation gives CASSESYRVQDTQYF.

V usage is TRBV30 and J usage is TRBJ2-2, with D uncertain. CDR3 length equals 14 residues. Germline V gene lookup returns CDR1 GTSNPN and CDR2 SVGIG (reference sequence). V lost 2 bases to trimming and J lost 5 bases, with 12 bases between them. In DNA, the CDR3 is TGTGCCTGGAGTATCGGCTACGGGACCGGGGAGCTGTTTTTT. As protein: CAWSIGYGTGELFF.

The CDR3 region has the DNA TGTGCCACCAGCAGCCCCCTCGGTAGCGGGGGGGCTATCTCCTACAATGAGCAGTTCTTC. Encoded protein: CATSSPLGSGGAISYNEQFF. V and J are TRBV15 and TRBJ2-1; 11 nucleotides match TRBD2. CDR3 length equals 20 residues. Germline CDR1 is LNHNV and CDR2 is YYDKDF (reference sequence). V gave up 3 bases and J gave up 0 bases; unmatched junction bases: 13.